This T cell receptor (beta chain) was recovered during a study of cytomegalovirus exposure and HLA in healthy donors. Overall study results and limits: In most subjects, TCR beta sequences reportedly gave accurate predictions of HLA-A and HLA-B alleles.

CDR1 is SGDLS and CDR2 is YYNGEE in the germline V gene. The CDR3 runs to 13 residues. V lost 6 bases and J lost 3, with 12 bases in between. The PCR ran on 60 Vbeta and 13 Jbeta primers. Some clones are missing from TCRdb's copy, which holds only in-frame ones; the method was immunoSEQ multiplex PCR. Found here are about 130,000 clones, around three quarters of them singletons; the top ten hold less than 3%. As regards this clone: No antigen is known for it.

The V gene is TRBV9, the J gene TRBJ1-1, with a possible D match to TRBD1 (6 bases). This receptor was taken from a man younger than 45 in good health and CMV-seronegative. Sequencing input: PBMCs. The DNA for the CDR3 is TGTGCCAGCACAGGGGCTCTGGACACTGAAGCTTTCTTT. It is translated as CASTGALDTEAFF.